Included here is one TCR beta chain sequence, with context. This sample is drawn from a study of CD8 T cells in ankylosing spondylitis. From the 5' RACE reads, TCRdb called clonotypes with MiXCR, one entry per CDR3 protein. The data show 200,000 or so distinct CDR3 sequences, with roughly 24% seen just once and under 7% held by the top ten. Trimming at V came to 5 bases and at J to 5 bases, leaving 5 bases not matched to a gene. Germline assignment: CDR1 SGHRS and CDR2 YFSETQ. The CDR3 sequence is 13 residues long. The specimen sequenced was blood, either unsorted or a sorted T cell fraction (not recorded which). The chain is built from TRBV5-1 and TRBJ2-5; TRBD1 aligns across 8 bases. This TCR was sampled from a male donor with ankylosing spondylitis or in good health (not recorded which). CDR3 nucleotide sequence: TGCGCCAGCAGGGACAGGGATGGGGAGACCCAGTACTTC. Protein: CASRDRDGETQYF. Complete variable domain (other parts from reference TRBV5-1 and TRBJ2-5): KAGVTQTPRYLIKTRGQQVTLSCSPISGHRSVSWYQQTPGQGLQFLFEYFSETQRNKGNFPGRFSGRQFSNSRSEMNVSTLELGDSALYLCASRDRDGETQYFGPGTRLLVL.